This TCR beta chain was sequenced for a study of cytomegalovirus exposure and HLA in healthy donors. Overall study results and limits: About 87% or about 30% of the time was how often most TCR beta V segments were productive, according to an earlier analysis.

For this clone: What it binds is unknown.

Healthy bone marrow donors made up the donor group. Trimming took off 4 bases at V and 6 bases at J, with 16 bases between the two ends. The CDR3 is 14 amino acids. Germline V gene data show CDR1 as SGHRS and CDR2 as YFSETQ. PCR employed 60 Vbeta and 13 Jbeta primers. Using immunoSEQ multiplex PCR, the repertoire was profiled, and TCRdb retains in-frame clones only, with some absent. The profile shows over 150,000 clones, 65% to 75% of them singletons. Sequencing was done on a sample of PBMCs. The sequence was obtained from a man between 18 and 29 years old in good health and CMV-seronegative. The chain employs TRBV5-1 and TRBJ1-2; a weak D match, TRBD1 (5 bases). CDR3 DNA: TGCGCCAGCAGCCCTAATCCAGGGCGCGATGGCTACACCTTC. It specifies CASSPNPGRDGYTF.